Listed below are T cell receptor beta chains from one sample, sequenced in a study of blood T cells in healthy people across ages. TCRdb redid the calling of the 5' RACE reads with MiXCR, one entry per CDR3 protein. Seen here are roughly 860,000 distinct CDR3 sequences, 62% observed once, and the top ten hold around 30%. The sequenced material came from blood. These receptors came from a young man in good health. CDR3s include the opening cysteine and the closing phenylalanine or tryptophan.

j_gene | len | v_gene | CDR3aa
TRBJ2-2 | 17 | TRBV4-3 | CASSQGRRLAVTGELFF
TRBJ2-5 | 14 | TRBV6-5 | CASRIWDNQETQYF
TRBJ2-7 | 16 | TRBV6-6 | CASSYPGQGSSYEQYF
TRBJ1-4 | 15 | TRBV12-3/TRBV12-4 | CASSPSGTGHEKLFF
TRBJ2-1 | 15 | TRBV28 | CASSETAFSYNEQFF
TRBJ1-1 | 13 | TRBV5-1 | CASRPNSNTEAFF
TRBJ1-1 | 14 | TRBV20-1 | CSARSGGPDTEAFF
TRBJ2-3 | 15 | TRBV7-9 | CASSFDEGLTGTQYF
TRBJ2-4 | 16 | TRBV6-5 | CASSYSSSSAKNIQYF
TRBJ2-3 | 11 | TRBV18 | CASSPADTQYF
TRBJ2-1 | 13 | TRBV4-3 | CASSQAHGGEQFF
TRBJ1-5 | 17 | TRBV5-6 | CASSLDGATGGNQPQHF
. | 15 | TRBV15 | CATSRDSGRGFEQYF
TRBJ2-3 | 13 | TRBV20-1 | CSARHLRLGTQYF
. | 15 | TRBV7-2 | CASSPLWAGKNIQYF
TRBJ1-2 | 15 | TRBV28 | CASSFPGRVNYGCTF
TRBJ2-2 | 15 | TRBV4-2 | CASSQLDEVTGELFF
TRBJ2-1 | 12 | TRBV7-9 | CASSQTGDEQFF
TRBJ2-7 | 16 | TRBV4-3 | CASSPGTGGIIYEQYF
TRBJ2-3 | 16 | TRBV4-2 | CASSQAPGGGTDTQYF
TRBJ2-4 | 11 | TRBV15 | CATEAENIQYF
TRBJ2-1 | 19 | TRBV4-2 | CASSQHPEGTDAFDNEQFF
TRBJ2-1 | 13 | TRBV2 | CATSGTIYNEQFF
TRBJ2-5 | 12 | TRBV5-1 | CASRDNQETQYF
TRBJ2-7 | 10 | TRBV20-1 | CSALRYEQYF
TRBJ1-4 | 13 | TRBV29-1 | CSVMTGGEEKLFF
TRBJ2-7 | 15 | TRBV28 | CASSFLGLGVYEQYF
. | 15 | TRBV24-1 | CATSESGTGVYEQYF
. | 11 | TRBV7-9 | CASEEQETQFF
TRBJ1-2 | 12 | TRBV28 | CASRKANYGYTF
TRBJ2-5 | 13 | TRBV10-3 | CAISERGPETQYF
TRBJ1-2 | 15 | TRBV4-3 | CASSQDSNRDYGYTF
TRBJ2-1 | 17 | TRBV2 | CASSLIAGDNSYNEQFF
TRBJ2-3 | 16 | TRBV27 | CASSLRGGRMADTQYF
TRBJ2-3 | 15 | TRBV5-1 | CASSFRLATTDTQYF
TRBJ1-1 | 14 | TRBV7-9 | CASSPPGQGPEAFF
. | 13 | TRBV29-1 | CSVYTDATYEQYF
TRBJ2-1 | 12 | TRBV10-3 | CAITTGGYEQFF
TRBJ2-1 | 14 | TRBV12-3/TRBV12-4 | CASQTFPSLDEQFF
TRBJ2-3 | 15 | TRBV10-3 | CAIREGQGGTDTQYF